A single sample is the source of the 25 T cell receptor beta chains below, sequenced in a study of blood T cell repertoires in COVID-19. Measured with immunoSEQ multiplex PCR; TCRdb has only the in-frame clones, and not every one. The sample includes roughly 160,000 clones, approximately 84% of them seen just once. Source material: PBMCs or T cells enriched from blood (not recorded which). These receptor sequences come from a middle-aged man who had recovered from COVID-19.

This chain joins TRBV4-2 and TRBJ1-1; D gene ambiguous. CDR3 size: 13 residues. CDR1 is LGHNA, CDR2 YNFKEQ, per germline. V was clipped by 2 bases and J by 6 bases, with 10 bases between them. The CDR3 sequence is CASSQRWGAEAFF. CDR3 DNA sequence: TGTGCCAGCAGCCAAAGATGGGGAGCTGAAGCTTTCTTT.

Only one count was recorded for this clone. The V gene is TRBV18, the J gene TRBJ1-1; 7 positions agree with TRBD1. Looked up from germline, CDR1 is KGHSH and CDR2 is LQKENI. The CDR3 runs 15 residues. V was pared by 0 bases and J by 2 bases, with 3 bases of the junction left unmatched. CDR3 DNA sequence: TGTGCCAGCTCACCACCCGGGACAGCTAACACTGAAGCTTTCTTT. Its protein is CASSPPGTANTEAFF.

V gene TRBV7-9 combines with J gene TRBJ2-7; 8 bases line up with TRBD1. The trim removed 5 bases at V and 0 bases at J, leaving 9 bases unmatched. The CDR3 runs to 16 residues. CDR1 SEHNR and CDR2 FQNEAQ come from the germline V gene (reference sequence). DNA of the CDR3: TGTGCCAGCAGCCCCTGGACAGGGTCGATCTCCTACGAGCAGTACTTC. Translating gives CASSPWTGSISYEQYF.

The chain joins TRBV7-8 to TRBJ2-1, with TRBD2 matching over 15 bases. CDR1 and CDR2 (germline): SGHVS, FQNEAQ. CDR3 length: 16 amino acids. Unmatched junction bases numbered 7, after V lost 1 base and J lost 12 bases. For the CDR3, the DNA is TGTGCCAGCAGCTTAGGGCGGGGACTAGCGGGGGGTTTGCAGTTCTTC. Translating gives CASSLGRGLAGGLQFF.

This rearrangement joins TRBV14 to TRBJ2-5; D may be TRBD2 (5 bases). This CDR3 is 13 amino acids long. With 6 bases removed from V and 4 bases from J, the gap between germline ends came to 12 bases. Germline V gene lookup returns CDR1 SGHDN and CDR2 FVKESK. CDR3 bases: TGTGCCAGCAGAGGAGGATATTCAGAGACCCAGTACTTC. Protein sequence: CASRGGYSETQYF.

This chain joins TRBV4-2 and TRBJ2-2; weak D call: TRBD2 (5 bases). CDR1 and CDR2 from the germline V gene are LGHNA and YNFKEQ. V gave up 2 bases and J gave up 0 bases, with 10 bases separating them. The CDR3 length is 16 residues. In DNA form, the CDR3 reads TGTGCCAGCAGCCAACAGGACTGGCCGAACACCGGGGAGCTGTTTTTT. Residues: CASSQQDWPNTGELFF.

V is TRBV5-6 and J is TRBJ2-7, with TRBD1 as a possible D gene (5 bases). Germline V gene data show CDR1 as SGHDT and CDR2 as YYEEEE. This CDR3 comprises 13 residues. Trimming took off 4 bases at V and 3 bases at J, with 11 bases between the two ends. Here the CDR3 DNA reads TGTGCCAGCAGCACCGGGCAGGGCTACGAGCAGTACTTC. Amino acid sequence: CASSTGQGYEQYF.

The V and J genes are TRBV29-1 and TRBJ1-1, with a weak D call TRBD1 (6 bases). The CDR3 contains 12 residues. V was shortened by 8 bases and J by 6 bases, with 16 bases between the two germline ends. CDR1 SQVTM and CDR2 ANQGSEA come from the germline V gene. The CDR3 DNA is TGCAGCTTCACAGGGAGTTTGGCTGAAGCTTTCTTT. It is translated as CSFTGSLAEAFF.

V gene TRBV3-1 (or the pseudogene TRBV3-2) combines with J gene TRBJ2-2, with D tentatively TRBD1 (7 bases). Germline lookup yields CDR1 LGHDT and CDR2 YNNKEL (reference sequence). V shed 6 bases and J shed 1 base, with 15 bases lying between them. The CDR3 runs 16 residues. In nucleotides, the CDR3 is TGTGCCAGCAGTCTCCGACAGGGAGGGAACACCGGGGAGCTGTTTTTT. Protein: CASSLRQGGNTGELFF.

This sequence joins TRBV4-2 and TRBJ1-2, with D unclear. This CDR3 comprises 16 residues. Germline V gene lookup returns CDR1 LGHNA and CDR2 YNFKEQ. V was pared by 5 bases and J by 7 bases, with 23 bases between. The CDR3 loop reads CASSSHRGLKRGGYTF. CDR3 coding DNA: TGTGCCAGCAGCTCCCACCGCGGACTAAAACGGGGTGGCTACACCTTC.

This chain uses TRBV12-5 with TRBJ2-3, with a tentative D call TRBD2 (6 bases). Germline CDR1 LGHNT, CDR2 FRNRAP. Trimming shortened V by 6 bases and J by 7 bases, and 11 bases separated the two germline ends. The CDR3 is 12 residues long. The chain's CDR3 is CASGRDGYTQYF. Written as DNA, the CDR3 is TGTGCTAGTGGGCGGGACGGGTATACGCAGTATTTT.

This sequence joins TRBV7-9 and TRBJ2-1, with TRBD2 matching 8 bases. The germline V gene encodes CDR1 SEHNR and CDR2 FQNEAQ (reference sequence). The CDR3 loop spans 16 amino acids. V gave up 7 bases and J gave up 6 bases; unmatched junction bases: 14. The CDR3 nucleotides read TGTGCCAGCACCAACGGGGGGGCTCTTTCCCCCAATGAGCAGTTCTTC. Translating gives CASTNGGALSPNEQFF.

This chain joins TRBV5-1 and TRBJ1-1; D is unresolved. The CDR3 sequence is 11 residues long. Germline CDR1 is SGHRS and CDR2 is YFSETQ. CDR3 amino acids: CPEGVNTEAFF. As DNA, the CDR3 is TGCCCTGAGGGAGTGAACACTGAAGCTTTCTTT.

This clone was detected only once. The chain links TRBV7-2 to TRBJ1-2; D unresolved. CDR1 SGHTA and CDR2 FQGNSA come from the germline V gene. CDR3 size: 12 residues. Trimming took 3 bases from V and 5 from J, leaving 7 bases between them. CDR3 sequence: CASSFPGYGYTF. Written as DNA, the CDR3 is TGTGCCAGCAGCTTTCCGGGATATGGCTACACCTTC.

The chain is built from TRBV5-5 and TRBJ1-2, with 12 bases lining up with TRBD1. CDR1 is SGHKS and CDR2 is YYEKEE in the germline V gene (reference sequence). J was trimmed by 4 bases and V by 0 bases; bases with no gene match: 4. The CDR3 runs to 16 residues. The CDR3 region is CASSLAWDRGPYGYTF. CDR3 in DNA: TGTGCCAGCAGCTTGGCATGGGACAGGGGGCCCTATGGCTACACCTTC.

This rearrangement joins TRBV12-3 or TRBV12-4 to TRBJ1-1; D not certain. Trimming cost V 6 bases and J 4 bases, with 12 bases left between them. The CDR3 is 13 residues long. CDR3 in amino acids: CASRSAGSTEAFF. In nucleotides, the CDR3 is TGTGCCAGCAGATCGGCGGGTTCCACTGAAGCTTTCTTT.

This clone was seen more than once but under ten times. This chain uses TRBV18 with TRBJ1-1; the D gene is possibly TRBD1 (6 bases). Germline V gene sequence: CDR1 KGHSH, CDR2 LQKENI. The CDR3 runs 15 residues. The V and J ends lost 3 bases and 0 bases respectively, with 11 bases between them. CDR3 nucleotide sequence: TGTGCCAGCTCACCTCTGGGACAATTGAACACTGAAGCTTTCTTT. Its translation: CASSPLGQLNTEAFF.

V and J are TRBV28 and TRBJ2-1; 8 bases match TRBD1. The CDR3 loop spans 13 amino acids. Trimming at V came to 4 bases and at J to 9 bases, leaving 5 bases not matched to a gene. Germline V CDR1 and CDR2: MDHEN, SYDVKM. CDR3 residues: CASSSGQVTEQFF. The CDR3 DNA reads as TGTGCCAGCAGTTCGGGACAGGTGACTGAGCAGTTCTTC.

This clone was recorded once. J is TRBJ2-6 and V is TRBV4-1, with a tentative D call TRBD2 (7 bases). CDR1 is MGHRA, CDR2 YSYEKL, per germline. CDR3 size: 22 residues. V dropped 3 bases and J dropped 2 bases, with 29 bases sitting between them. The CDR3 nucleotides are TGCGCCAGCAGCCACTGGGCGGGGGCAGAGGCCCCCCTATTGGCTGGGGCCAACGTCCTGACTTTC. Its protein is CASSHWAGAEAPLLAGANVLTF.

The chain links TRBV11-3 to TRBJ2-3; D gene unclear. This CDR3 spans 13 amino acids. In germline, CDR1 is SGHNT, CDR2 YENEEA. V was trimmed by 0 bases and J by 4 bases, leaving 5 bases between them. In nucleotides, the CDR3 is TGTGCCAGCAGCTTAGATAATGCAGATACGCAGTATTTT. Translation: CASSLDNADTQYF.

The chain recombines TRBV6-2 or TRBV6-3 with TRBJ2-5; TRBD1 matches 7 bases. Germline trimming cut 2 bases from V and 3 bases from J; bases unmatched to any gene: 9. CDR3 length equals 16 residues. Germline loops: CDR1 MNHEY, CDR2 SVGEGT. The CDR3 loop reads CASSYRRTGVKETQYF. Written as DNA, the CDR3 is TGTGCCAGCAGTTACCGAAGGACAGGAGTGAAAGAGACCCAGTACTTC.

The chain links TRBV4-1 to TRBJ2-1, with a tentative D call TRBD1 (6 bases). Trimming pared 1 base from V and 3 bases from J, leaving 16 bases between. Germline V gives CDR1 MGHRA, CDR2 YSYEKL. The CDR3 length is 17 residues. The CDR3 sequence is CASSQGSGQPSYNEQFF. Here the CDR3 DNA reads TGCGCCAGCAGCCAAGGATCAGGACAGCCCAGCTACAATGAGCAGTTCTTC.

This clone was observed a few times. The chain joins TRBV29-1 to TRBJ2-5; D is unresolved. V was clipped by 4 bases and J by 3 bases, with 9 bases between them. CDR3 length equals 12 residues. Germline-derived CDR1 and CDR2 are SQVTM and ANQGSEA. The CDR3, as DNA: TGCAGCGTTGTGCTTACTAAAGAGACCCAGTACTTC. It encodes CSVVLTKETQYF.

V is TRBV3-1 (or the pseudogene TRBV3-2) and J is TRBJ2-7; D is possibly TRBD1 (5 bases). The CDR3 totals 13 residues. The germline gives CDR1 LGHDT, CDR2 YNNKEL (reference sequence). V lost 2 bases to trimming and J lost 3 bases, with 8 bases between them. CDR3 residues: CASSQRQGYEQYF. DNA of the CDR3: TGTGCCAGCAGCCAACGTCAGGGCTACGAGCAGTACTTC.

There are a few counts of this clone. This sequence joins TRBV7-2 and TRBJ1-2; no reliable D call. CDR3 length: 16 amino acids. Germline V lookup: CDR1 SGHTA, CDR2 FQGNSA. V was clipped by 5 bases and J by 2 bases, with 18 bases between them. CDR3 amino acids: CASSKVGMLQNYGYTF. In DNA, the CDR3 is TGTGCCAGCAGCAAAGTCGGGATGCTTCAAAACTATGGCTACACCTTC.